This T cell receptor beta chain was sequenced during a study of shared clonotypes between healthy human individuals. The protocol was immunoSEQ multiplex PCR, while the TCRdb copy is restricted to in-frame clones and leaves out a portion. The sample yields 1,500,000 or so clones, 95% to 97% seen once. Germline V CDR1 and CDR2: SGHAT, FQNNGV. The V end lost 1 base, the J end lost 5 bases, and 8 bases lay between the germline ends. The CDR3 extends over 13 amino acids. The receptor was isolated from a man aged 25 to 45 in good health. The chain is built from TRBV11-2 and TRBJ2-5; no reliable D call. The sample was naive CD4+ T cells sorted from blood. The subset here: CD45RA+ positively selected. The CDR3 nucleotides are TGTGCCAGCAGCTTAGTGGGTTGGGAGACCCAGTACTTC. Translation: CASSLVGWETQYF.